Listed here are 25 T cell receptor beta chains from one sample, sequenced in a study of T cell responses to AZD1222 COVID-19 vaccine (dated by TCRdb to 2020 to 2023). To prepare the library, the immunoSEQ multiplex PCR assay was applied. Imported from immuneACCESS, the table was reduced by TCRdb to in-frame sequences with V and J called. These copies leave out some clones; in studies compared against another copy, an unresolved V gene accounts for under half, and the cause of the remainder is not known. The table for this sample lists about 120,000 clones; more than 85% of them were counted only once. The ten top clones hold just under 3% of the sample. Sample time point, as interpreted from the label and publication: baseline before first vaccination. Sample: peripheral blood, taken on day 0 of AZD1222 vaccination. The origin of the receptors is an adult in good health.

The chain carries TRBV29-1 and TRBJ1-1; D ambiguous. The CDR3 is made up of 10 amino acids. Per germline, CDR1 SQVTM and CDR2 ANQGSEA. V lost 7 bases, J lost 5 bases, and 8 bases lay in between. CDR3 loop: CSDGRTEAFF. The CDR3 coding sequence is TGCAGCGACGGGAGGACTGAAGCTTTCTTT. Drawing the rest from reference TRBV29-1 and TRBJ1-1, the complete variable domain is SAVISQKPSRDICQRGTSLTIQCQVDSQVTMMFWYRQQPGQSLTLIATANQGSEATYESGFVIDKFPISRPNLTFSTLTVSNMSPEDSSIYLCSDGRTEAFFGQGTRLTVV.

V gene TRBV27 combines with J gene TRBJ2-4; possibly TRBD1 for D (5 bases). Per germline, CDR1 MNHEY and CDR2 SMNVEV (reference sequence). V dropped 5 bases and J dropped 0 bases, with 11 bases sitting between them. This CDR3 has 15 residues. The CDR3 loop is CASSRQSGAKNIQYF. The CDR3 DNA follows: TGTGCCAGCAGTCGACAGAGTGGAGCCAAAAACATTCAGTACTTC.

The chain joins TRBV28 to TRBJ1-6; D is perhaps TRBD1 (6 bases). V gave up 6 bases and J gave up 4 bases, with 16 bases separating them. The CDR3 length is 16 residues. Looked up from germline, CDR1 is MDHEN and CDR2 is SYDVKM. DNA of the CDR3: TGTGCCAGCAGCCTCACAGGGAGCTCTTATAATTCACCCCTCCACTTT. It codes for CASSLTGSSYNSPLHF. Filled out from reference TRBV28 and TRBJ1-6, the complete variable domain reads DVKVTQSSRYLVKRTGEKVFLECVQDMDHENMFWYRQDPGLGLRLIYFSYDVKMKEKGDIPEGYSVSREKKERFSLILESASTNQTSMYLCASSLTGSSYNSPLHFGNGTRLTVT.

The CDR3 here is CASSSGTSAGTQYF. In DNA form, the CDR3 reads TGTGCCAGCAGCTCCGGGACTAGCGCAGGGACCCAGTACTTC. The chain uses TRBV7-3 and TRBJ2-5; TRBD2 aligns across 10 bases. CDR1 and CDR2 from the germline V gene are SGHTA and FQGTGA. The CDR3 length is 14 residues. The trim removed 4 bases at V and 7 bases at J, leaving 6 bases unmatched.

CDR3 nucleotides: TGTGCCAGCAGTTCCGGGACAGGGGCGTGGGGCGAGCAGTACTTC. Its translation: CASSSGTGAWGEQYF. The rearrangement uses TRBV2 and TRBJ2-7, with 10 bases aligning to TRBD1. This CDR3 comprises 15 residues. V trimming: 5 bases; J trimming: 6 bases; junction bases outside the gene matches: 10. CDR1 and CDR2 from the germline V gene are SNHLY and FYNNEI.

This clone has a single count. The chain employs TRBV9 and TRBJ2-1, with TRBD2 matching over 9 bases. The V gene's germline CDR1 is SGDLS and CDR2 YYNGEE. Trimming took 0 bases from V and 2 from J; bases not matched to a gene: 9. This CDR3 spans 18 amino acids. This chain's CDR3 is CASSVVLGPSGAYNEQFF. DNA of the CDR3: TGTGCCAGCAGCGTAGTTTTAGGGCCTAGCGGGGCCTACAATGAGCAGTTCTTC.

The J gene is TRBJ1-5, the V gene TRBV28; maybe TRBD1 (5 bases). Germline V lookup: CDR1 MDHEN, CDR2 SYDVKM. The CDR3 has 17 residues. V lost 2 bases, J lost 4 bases, and 18 bases lay in between. The DNA for the CDR3 is TGTGCCAGCAGTTTAGAGGAAGGGGTGAGGGGTAATCAGCCCCAGCATTTT. This codes for CASSLEEGVRGNQPQHF.

The CDR3 DNA is TGTGCCAGCAGCCCATGGACCCGTACCTACGAGCAGTACTTC. Protein product: CASSPWTRTYEQYF. The rearrangement uses TRBV9 and TRBJ2-7; D is undetermined. V was shortened by 4 bases and J by 2 bases, with 13 bases between the two germline ends. Looked up from germline, CDR1 is SGDLS and CDR2 is YYNGEE. This CDR3 has 14 amino acids.

The chain is built from TRBV18 and TRBJ2-7; unclear D gene. The length of the CDR3 is 14 residues. Germline loops: CDR1 KGHSH, CDR2 LQKENI. Trimming shortened V by 0 bases and J by 2 bases, and 8 bases separated the two germline ends. The CDR3 region is CASSPPQRAYEQYF. The CDR3 nucleotides read TGTGCCAGCTCACCACCGCAACGGGCCTACGAGCAGTACTTC.

V gene TRBV27 combines with J gene TRBJ2-1; the match to TRBD1 covers 8 bases. The junction had 4 bases not matched to a gene; V was cut back by 6 bases and J by 3 bases. The CDR3 is 14 amino acids. Germline V gives CDR1 MNHEY, CDR2 SMNVEV (reference sequence). For the CDR3, the DNA is TGTGCCAGCAGAGACAGGGGAGGCTACAATGAGCAGTTCTTC. It codes for CASRDRGGYNEQFF.

The chain joins TRBV6-5 to TRBJ2-4; 8 nucleotides align to TRBD2. CDR1 is MNHEY and CDR2 is SVGAGI in the germline V gene. The CDR3 is 14 residues long. Trimming took 6 bases from V and 7 from J; bases not matched to a gene: 8. Written as DNA, the CDR3 is TGTGCCAGCAGAGGACCGGGACTAGAGAACATTCAGTACTTC. This translates into CASRGPGLENIQYF.

V is TRBV5-1 and J is TRBJ2-7, with D perhaps given as TRBD1 or TRBD2 (5 bases each). This CDR3 is built from 13 residues. Germline CDR1 SGHRS, CDR2 YFSETQ. Trimming pared 4 bases from V and 6 bases from J, leaving 14 bases between. DNA for the CDR3: TGCGCCAGCAGCCCTCACCCGGGGCGCGAGCAGTACTTC. Translating gives CASSPHPGREQYF.

This clone has only a few counts. The chain couples TRBV7-9 to TRBJ2-1; TRBD2 might be the D (5 bases). Germline loops: CDR1 SEHNR, CDR2 FQNEAQ (reference sequence). V was shortened by 4 bases and J by 5 bases, with 9 bases between the two germline ends. The CDR3 consists of 13 residues. The CDR3 loop is CASSSGLNNEQFF. Written as DNA, the CDR3 is TGTGCCAGCAGCTCGGGGTTGAACAATGAGCAGTTCTTC.

This chain joins TRBV11-2 and TRBJ2-7, with a tentative D call TRBD2 (5 bases). This CDR3 comprises 15 residues. Per germline, CDR1 SGHAT and CDR2 FQNNGV. The V end lost 0 bases, the J end lost 8 bases, and 17 bases lay between the germline ends. The CDR3 nucleotides are TGTGCCAGCAGCTTAGAGGCGGGCGGCCTCCTTAAGCAGTACTTC. Translated: CASSLEAGGLLKQYF.

CDR3 sequence reads: CASSITGGAGTEAFF. The CDR3 DNA follows: TGTGCCAGTAGTATAACAGGGGGCGCGGGCACTGAAGCTTTCTTT. This chain uses TRBV19 with TRBJ1-1; 9 positions agree with TRBD1. V lost 2 bases to trimming and J lost 4 bases; unmatched junction nucleotides: 5. CDR3 length equals 15 residues. The V gene's germline CDR1 is LNHDA and CDR2 SQIVND (reference sequence).

This rearrangement joins TRBV12-3 or TRBV12-4 to TRBJ1-2; D call uncertain. CDR3 length: 13 amino acids. Trimming removed 0 bases at V and 5 bases at J, with 7 bases between. The CDR3 DNA reads as TGTGCCAGCAGTTTAGCAGAAACTTATGGCTACACCTTC. Its translation is CASSLAETYGYTF.

Here the CDR3 DNA reads TGTGCCAGCAGCCAAGAGGTTACTGGTCTAGCTTTCTTT. It encodes CASSQEVTGLAFF. This chain joins TRBV14 and TRBJ1-1, with D uncertain. The germline V and J ends were trimmed by 0 bases and 10 bases, with 12 bases remaining between them. From germline, CDR1 is SGHDN and CDR2 FVKESK. This CDR3 is 13 amino acids long.

The chain has TRBV29-1 and TRBJ1-1, with 8 bases fitting TRBD1. The germline V gene has CDR1 SQVTM and CDR2 ANQGSEA. V trimming: 7 bases; J trimming: 9 bases; junction bases outside the gene matches: 10. The CDR3 covers 12 residues. The CDR3 here is CSATLTGAQAFF. The CDR3 nucleotides are TGCAGCGCCACTCTGACAGGGGCACAAGCTTTCTTT.

The chain employs TRBV5-4 and TRBJ2-1; TRBD2 aligns across 11 bases. Germline V CDR1 and CDR2: SGHNT, YYREEE (reference sequence). The junction had 5 bases not matched to a gene; V was cut back by 0 bases and J by 3 bases. CDR3 length equals 17 residues. The CDR3 is CASSLVSGRALYNEQFF. The CDR3 DNA reads as TGTGCCAGCAGCTTGGTTAGCGGGAGGGCCCTCTACAATGAGCAGTTCTTC.

The rearrangement uses TRBV3-1 (or the pseudogene TRBV3-2) and TRBJ1-4, with TRBD1 matching over 10 bases. Germline lookup yields CDR1 LGHDT and CDR2 YNNKEL (reference sequence). CDR3 length: 14 residues. V gave up 7 bases and J gave up 8 bases; unmatched junction bases: 7. The CDR3: CASNSGTGEEKLFF. The DNA of the CDR3 is TGTGCCAGCAACTCCGGGACAGGGGAGGAAAAACTGTTTTTT.

The chain links TRBV28 to TRBJ1-1; the D is unclear. This CDR3 has 14 amino acids. CDR1 is MDHEN, CDR2 SYDVKM, per germline. V was pared by 3 bases and J by 4 bases, with 12 bases between. The CDR3 protein is CASSFRFRATEAFF. The CDR3 DNA follows: TGTGCCAGCAGTTTCCGATTTAGGGCCACTGAAGCTTTCTTT.

The chain recombines TRBV11-2 with TRBJ1-1, with 8 bases aligning to TRBD1. CDR1 and CDR2 (germline): SGHAT, FQNNGV. V trimming: 5 bases; J trimming: 1 base; junction bases outside the gene matches: 3. The CDR3 length is 14 residues. The CDR3 bases are TGTGCCAGCAGCCCCGGACAGGGGAACACTGAAGCTTTCTTT. This sequence encodes CASSPGQGNTEAFF.

The chain combines TRBV24-1 with TRBJ2-1; D unresolved. CDR3 length: 13 amino acids. With 4 bases removed from V and 8 bases from J, the gap between germline ends came to 11 bases. Germline values: CDR1 KGHDR, CDR2 SFDVKD. In DNA, the CDR3 is TGTGCCACCAGTGAACAGAGAACAGATGAGCAGTTCTTC. Its protein is CATSEQRTDEQFF.

This chain uses TRBV6-5 with TRBJ2-2, with a possible D match to TRBD2 (5 bases). With 1 base removed from V and 6 bases from J, the gap between germline ends came to 12 bases. Germline CDR1 reads MNHEY; CDR2 reads SVGAGI. The CDR3 length is 15 residues. CDR3 nucleotide sequence: TGTGCCAGCAGTTACTACCCCTCTAGCTCCGGGGAGCTGTTTTTT. Encoded protein: CASSYYPSSSGELFF.

The rearrangement uses TRBV10-1 and TRBJ2-1, with TRBD2 identical over 7 bases. Germline V CDR1 and CDR2: WNHNN, SYGVQD (reference sequence). The CDR3 runs to 14 residues. The trim removed 4 bases at V and 2 bases at J, leaving 2 bases unmatched. The CDR3 DNA follows: TGCGCCAGCAGTGCTAGCGGAGCCTACAATGAGCAGTTCTTC. Amino acid sequence: CASSASGAYNEQFF.